This TCR beta chain was identified during a study of shared clonotypes between healthy human individuals. General study findings and limits: Roughly 5% of naive CD4 clonotypes were common to several donors. Clonotypes not shared had lower generation probabilities than those common to all four donors. At large depth, rarefaction still showed sorted-subset sequencing to be incomplete.

Trimming shortened V by 4 bases and J by 10 bases, and 13 bases separated the two germline ends. The CDR3 totals 11 residues. Germline V gene sequence: CDR1 SQVTM, CDR2 ANQGSEA. Evenly divided among several immunoSEQ plates was the genomic DNA of each subset. TCRdb's table, derived via immunoSEQ multiplex PCR, lists solely in-frame clones and lacks some. The data show 1,100,000 or so clones, about 80% seen once. On this clone: Antigen unknown.

Sequenced input: memory CD4+ T cells from PBMCs. The subset denotes: CD45RA-negative fraction. This sequence originates from a young man in good health. Some clones in this sample may be carry-over from other donors' samples. The gene calls are TRBV29-1 and TRBJ1-1; no clear D. CDR3 loop: CSVGPQIGAFF. The CDR3 DNA is TGCAGCGTTGGGCCGCAGATAGGAGCTTTCTTT. The variable domain in full, with the rest retrieved from reference TRBV29-1 and TRBJ1-1, is SAVISQKPSRDICQRGTSLTIQCQVDSQVTMMFWYRQQPGQSLTLIATANQGSEATYESGFVIDKFPISRPNLTFSTLTVSNMSPEDSSIYLCSVGPQIGAFFGQGTRLTVV.